These T cell receptor beta chains were read from a single sample in a study of shared clonotypes between healthy human individuals. Method: immunoSEQ multiplex PCR; TCRdb's copy keeps in-frame clones and lacks some. This table holds approximately 2,300,000 clones, about nine tenths found once. The sequenced sample consisted of naive CD4+ T cells from PBMCs. These receptor sequences come from a man between 18 and 35 years old in good health. Some clones in this sample may be carry-over from other donors' samples. Each CDR3 is given with its conserved first and last residue. A D gene is named only where the DNA matches it firmly. Only some rows state a clone size, as once, few, many or a class for expanded clones.

TRBJ1-5	TRBV10-3	-	few	TGTGCCATCAGTGCGGCACGAACCAGCAATCAGCCCCAGCATTTT	CAISAARTSNQPQHF
TRBJ2-7	TRBV19	TRBD1	-	TGTGCCAGTTCCGGCCCCGGGACAGTAACCTACGAGCAGTACTTC	CASSGPGTVTYEQYF
TRBJ2-3	TRBV7-3	-	-	TGTGCCAGCAGCTTAACTAGGGGCGATACGCAGTATTTT	CASSLTRGDTQYF
TRBJ2-6	TRBV6-7	TRBD1	-	TGTGCCAGCAGTTACTACAGGGGCCGCTCTGGGGCCAACGTCCTGACTTTC	CASSYYRGRSGANVLTF
TRBJ1-1	TRBV2	-	-	TGTGCCACCGGGTCCGACAGAAACACTGAAGCTTTCTTT	CATGSDRNTEAFF
TRBJ2-1	TRBV6-4	-	-	TGTGCCAGCAGGACGGAGGACAGCTTCTACAATGAGCAGTTCTTC	CASRTEDSFYNEQFF
TRBJ1-5	TRBV7-2	-	-	TGTGCCAGCAGCTTAGTCGGGAATAGCAATCAGCCCCAGCATTTT	CASSLVGNSNQPQHF
TRBJ2-7	TRBV2	TRBD2	-	TGTGCCAGCAGAGACCGCCGGGCTAGCGGGAGTTACGAGCAGTACTTC	CASRDRRASGSYEQYF
TRBJ2-7	TRBV6-5	-	-	TGTGCCAGCAGTTCGTCGGGACAACCCTACGAGCAGTACTTC	CASSSSGQPYEQYF
TRBJ2-7	TRBV10-3	-	-	TGTGCCATCGGGAGACTGACCTACGAGCAGTACTTC	CAIGRLTYEQYF
TRBJ1-5	TRBV18	-	-	TGTGCCAGCTCACCACCCAGCGGGCAGCCCCAGCATTTT	CASSPPSGQPQHF
TRBJ2-1	TRBV28	-	-	TGTGCCAGCAGTTTGATCTCACTCGCGAATGAGCAGTTCTTC	CASSLISLANEQFF
TRBJ2-1	TRBV7-2	TRBD2	-	TGTGCCAGCAGCTTAGAGCGGGAGTGGGGGAATGAGCAGTTCTTC	CASSLEREWGNEQFF
TRBJ2-5	TRBV28	TRBD2	-	TGTGCCAGCAGACAAAGCGGGAGCTGGGAGACCCAGTACTTC	CASRQSGSWETQYF
TRBJ2-7	TRBV7-7	TRBD2	-	TGTGCCAGCAGCCCCGGCGGGGGGGTCTACGAGCAGTACTTC	CASSPGGGVYEQYF
TRBJ2-1	TRBV7-2	TRBD2	-	TGTGCCAGCAGCTCCCGACTAGCGCGAGACAATGAGCAGTTCTTC	CASSSRLARDNEQFF
TRBJ1-1	TRBV5-1	-	-	TGCGCCAGCAGCAATGGCCAGGCGGACAACACTGAAGCTTTCTTT	CASSNGQADNTEAFF
TRBJ2-1	TRBV6-5	-	-	TGTGCCAGCAGTTACGAACGAGGTAATGAGCAGTTCTTC	CASSYERGNEQFF
TRBJ1-2	TRBV6-5	-	-	TGTGCCAGCAGAAAACAGGGCTCGGACTATGGCTACACCTTC	CASRKQGSDYGYTF
TRBJ2-7	TRBV28	-	-	TGTGCCAGCAGTTTTCCCCCCCCCGGCTACGAGCAGTACTTC	CASSFPPPGYEQYF
TRBJ1-2	TRBV7-9	-	-	TGTGCCAGCAGCAGGAGGCCCGGGGCCAGGACCTTC	CASSRRPGARTF
TRBJ1-2	TRBV30	TRBD1	-	TGTGCCTGGAGACAACCAGGGGGCTCTGATCTTGGCTACACCTTC	CAWRQPGGSDLGYTF
TRBJ2-6	TRBV2	-	-	TGTGCCAGCAGTAGCTCTGGGGCCAACGTCCTGACTTTC	CASSSSGANVLTF
TRBJ1-1	TRBV2	-	-	TGTGCCAGCCGGTACGCTGAAGCTTTCTTT	CASRYAEAFF
TRBJ1-1	TRBV9	-	-	TGTGCCAGCAGCGCTAAACAGGGATCAAACACTGAAGCTTTCTTT	CASSAKQGSNTEAFF
TRBJ1-2	TRBV5-1	-	-	TGCGCCAGCAGCTTGGGTTATGGTGGTTCGCAGGGCTACACCTTC	CASSLGYGGSQGYTF
TRBJ1-5	TRBV27	-	few	TGTGCCAGCGGCCGACCGGGGGATCAGCCCCAGCATTTT	CASGRPGDQPQHF
TRBJ1-1	TRBV7-3	TRBD1	-	TGTGCCAGCAGCCGGACAGGGCAGAACACTGAAGCTTTCTTT	CASSRTGQNTEAFF